This T cell receptor beta chain was obtained from a study of cytomegalovirus exposure and HLA in healthy donors. Overall study context: The approximately 110 validation repertoires used the same platform as the roughly 670 first-cohort repertoires, a later analysis reported. Regarding the study as a whole: Per published reports, the classifier diagnosed cytomegalovirus status with high specificity and sensitivity. The tendency of first-cohort TCR clusters to co-occur in the 120 validation repertoires was identified by a subsequent analysis.

Sequencing was performed with immunoSEQ multiplex PCR; in TCRdb, only in-frame clones are kept and a portion is missing. The sample carries 130,000 to 150,000 clones, roughly 88% recorded once. V was trimmed by 0 bases and J by 5 bases, leaving 10 bases between them. CDR1 and CDR2 (germline): MNHNY, SVGAGI (reference sequence). The CDR3 spans 14 residues. To note about this clone: What it recognizes is unknown.

The approximately 130-subject validation cohort, separate from the approximately 640-subject first cohort, included the donors. Material: PBMCs. The J gene is TRBJ1-1, the V gene TRBV6-6; D remains unclear. The source of this sequence is a woman between 18 and 29 years old in good health and CMV-seropositive. Written as DNA, the CDR3 is TGTGCCAGCAGTTACTCGGAGGGCCGGACTGAAGCTTTCTTT. This sequence encodes CASSYSEGRTEAFF.